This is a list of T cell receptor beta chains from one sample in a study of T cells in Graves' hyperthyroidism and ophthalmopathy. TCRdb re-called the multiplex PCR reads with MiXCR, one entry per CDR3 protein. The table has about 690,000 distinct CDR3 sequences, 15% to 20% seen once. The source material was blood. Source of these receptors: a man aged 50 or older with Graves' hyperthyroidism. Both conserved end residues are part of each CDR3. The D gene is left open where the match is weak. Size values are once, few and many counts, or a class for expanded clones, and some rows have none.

TGCAGTGCCCCCCTAGGGGGAGAGCGAAACATTCAGTACTTC | CSAPLGGERNIQYF | NA | TRBJ2-4 | NA | 14 | TRBV20-1
TGTGCCAGCAGCCAGGGTAACGATCCTACAGATACGCAGTATTTT | CASSQGNDPTDTQYF | many | TRBJ2-3 | NA | 15 | TRBV12-3/TRBV12-4
TGCGCCAGCAGCTCAACGGAACTAGCGTCGGGGGAGTCCTACAATGAGCAGTTCTTC | CASSSTELASGESYNEQFF | NA | TRBJ2-1 | TRBD2 | 19 | TRBV6-5
TGCGCCAGCAGCTTGAAACTAGCGGGAGTGCAGTACTTC | CASSLKLAGVQYF | many | TRBJ2-7 | TRBD2 | 13 | TRBV5-1
TGTGCCAGCAGCTTAGGTGGGGCATACACTGAAGCTTTCTTT | CASSLGGAYTEAFF | many | TRBJ1-1 | NA | 14 | TRBV7-8
TGTGCCAGCTCGCAAGCCTCCGGGACGGCGATTCCCTACGAGCAGTACTTC | CASSQASGTAIPYEQYF | few | TRBJ2-7 | NA | 17 | TRBV18
TGTGCCAGCAGTTTATGGGGTGGGGTAGTAGAGACCCAGTACTTC | CASSLWGGVVETQYF | many | TRBJ2-5 | NA | 15 | TRBV28
TGTGCCAGCAGGGGGACGGCCGCAGATACGCAGTATTTT | CASRGTAADTQYF | NA | TRBJ2-3 | NA | 13 | TRBV4-2
TGTGCCAGTAGTACACGACAGGAGAGCAATCAGCCCCAGCATTTT | CASSTRQESNQPQHF | many | TRBJ1-5 | NA | 15 | TRBV19
TGTGCCAGCAGTTACTCCGTGGACAGGTTCAGGCTGGCCTACGAGCAGTACTTC | CASSYSVDRFRLAYEQYF | many | TRBJ2-7 | TRBD1 | 18 | TRBV6-5
TGTGCCAGCATCCCGGGACAGGGCATGAACACTGAAGCTTTCTTT | CASIPGQGMNTEAFF | NA | TRBJ1-1 | TRBD1 | 15 | TRBV7-9
TGTGCCAGCAGCGCGCAGGGAAATCCTAATGAAAAACTGTTTTTT | CASSAQGNPNEKLFF | many | TRBJ1-4 | NA | 15 | TRBV9
TGTGCCAGCAGTTACTCGCGGGGACAGGGAGGGAACATTCAGTACTTC | CASSYSRGQGGNIQYF | few | TRBJ2-4 | TRBD1 | 16 | TRBV6-6
TGTGCCAGCAGTTTAAGCGGGAGGGCCAGATGGTCCTACGAGCAGTACTTC | CASSLSGRARWSYEQYF | many | TRBJ2-7 | TRBD2 | 17 | TRBV12-3/TRBV12-4
TGTGCCAGCAGGGTCTCGGGGGGTTTGTTATTCGATGAAGCTTTCTTT | CASRVSGGLLFDEAFF | few | TRBJ1-1 | NA | 16 | TRBV7-2
TGTGCCAGCAGCCCCCGACCGGGGGGTTTTGAGGAGCAGTACTTC | CASSPRPGGFEEQYF | NA | TRBJ2-7 | TRBD2 | 15 | TRBV7-9
TGTGCCAGCAGTGAACGTGTGGGGGGCGCCTCAGATACGCAGTATTTT | CASSERVGGASDTQYF | NA | TRBJ2-3 | NA | 16 | TRBV25-1
TGTGCCAGCTCACCACCGACTACGACAGATACGCAGTATTTT | CASSPPTTTDTQYF | many | TRBJ2-3 | NA | 14 | TRBV18
TGTGCCAGCAGCGATCGGACCGGTTTAAACACTGAAGCTTTCTTT | CASSDRTGLNTEAFF | many | TRBJ1-1 | NA | 15 | TRBV7-8
TGCAGTGCTAGGCCAACCTTAGGCGAGCAGTACTTC | CSARPTLGEQYF | NA | TRBJ2-7 | NA | 12 | TRBV20-1
TGTGCCAGTAGTATGGGGGTGACCTTCGGCTATGGCTACACCTTC | CASSMGVTFGYGYTF | few | TRBJ1-2 | NA | 15 | TRBV19
TGTGCCAGCAGTTTTGAGCGGGCTTTCTTT | CASSFERAFF | few | TRBJ1-1 | NA | 10 | TRBV12-3/TRBV12-4
TGTGCCTGGGAGGGACAGGTCAATTCACCCCTCCACTTT | CAWEGQVNSPLHF | many | TRBJ1-6 | TRBD1 | 13 | TRBV30
TGTGCCAGCAGCTTGGCCGTAAAGGGTTTGGATCAGCCCCAGCATTTT | CASSLAVKGLDQPQHF | few | TRBJ1-5 | NA | 16 | TRBV5-8
TGTGCCATCAGGAGACAGGGCGGTACCGGGGAGCTGTTTTTT | CAIRRQGGTGELFF | many | TRBJ2-2 | TRBD1 | 14 | TRBV10-3
TGTGCCAGCAGTTTTTATATTGGCTACGAGCAGTACTTC | CASSFYIGYEQYF | few | TRBJ2-7 | NA | 13 | TRBV28
TGTGCCATCAGTGGGACAGGGGTGGGAAACACCATATATTTT | CAISGTGVGNTIYF | few | TRBJ1-3 | TRBD1 | 14 | TRBV10-3
TGTGCCAGCAGCTCCCCCCAGCGGGAGATCAATGAGCAGTTCTTC | CASSSPQREINEQFF | NA | TRBJ2-1 | TRBD2 | 15 | TRBV5-4
TGTGCCAGCAGTTTAGCCCCTACAGGGCACACTGAAGCTTTCTTT | CASSLAPTGHTEAFF | NA | TRBJ1-1 | NA | 15 | TRBV6-5
TGTGCCAGCAGTTTTGGCACCGCCGCCTATAATTCACCCCTCCACTTT | CASSFGTAAYNSPLHF | many | TRBJ1-6 | NA | 16 | TRBV28
TGTGCCAGCAGCCAAGGAGGACAACGAAACATTCAGTACTTC | CASSQGGQRNIQYF | many | TRBJ2-4 | NA | 14 | TRBV2
TGTGCCAGCAACCCAAGGGGAAAGGAGTTCTTC | CASNPRGKEFF | many | TRBJ2-1 | NA | 11 | TRBV12-3/TRBV12-4
TGCAGTGCTGATGGGGACAGATCCTACAATGAGCAGTTCTTC | CSADGDRSYNEQFF | few | TRBJ2-1 | TRBD1 | 14 | TRBV20-1
TGTGCCAGCAGCCCAACAGGGTTGGGAAACACCATATATTTT | CASSPTGLGNTIYF | many | TRBJ1-3 | NA | 14 | TRBV28
TGTGCCAGCAGCGTAGGGAGCGGAATTTCCCAAGAGACCCAGTACTTC | CASSVGSGISQETQYF | many | TRBJ2-5 | NA | 16 | TRBV9
TGTGCCAGCAGCTTAGAACAGTACACAGATACGCAGTATTTT | CASSLEQYTDTQYF | many | TRBJ2-3 | NA | 14 | TRBV7-2
TGTGCCAGCAGCCGAGGCCCCCGATTGAGGGGGGAGCTGTTTTTT | CASSRGPRLRGELFF | few | TRBJ2-2 | NA | 15 | TRBV6-2/TRBV6-3
TGCGCCAGCAGCTTGGGGGACAGAAAAGCAACCGGGGAGCTGTTTTTT | CASSLGDRKATGELFF | few | TRBJ2-2 | TRBD1 | 16 | TRBV5-1
TGTGCCATCAGTGAGGGACAGGGGACAGATACGCAGTATTTT | CAISEGQGTDTQYF | NA | TRBJ2-3 | TRBD1 | 14 | TRBV10-3
TGTGCCAGCAGCCTCCTGGACAGGGCTACAGATACGCAGTATTTT | CASSLLDRATDTQYF | many | TRBJ2-3 | TRBD1 | 15 | TRBV11-1
TGTGCCAGCAGCAATGGGCCAAACGGGAACACTGAAGCTTTCTTT | CASSNGPNGNTEAFF | NA | TRBJ1-1 | NA | 15 | TRBV5-4
TGTGCCAGCAGCCACCGGGACAGGGGGCTCCAAGAGACCCAGTACTTC | CASSHRDRGLQETQYF | many | TRBJ2-5 | TRBD1 | 16 | TRBV7-2
TGTGCCAGCTCAGCATCCCAGCCCCCGAGCACAGATACGCAGTATTTT | CASSASQPPSTDTQYF | once | TRBJ2-3 | NA | 16 | TRBV18
TGCGCCAGCAGCACCGACGGGTTTGGAATCCACGAGCAGTACTTC | CASSTDGFGIHEQYF | many | TRBJ2-7 | NA | 15 | TRBV5-1